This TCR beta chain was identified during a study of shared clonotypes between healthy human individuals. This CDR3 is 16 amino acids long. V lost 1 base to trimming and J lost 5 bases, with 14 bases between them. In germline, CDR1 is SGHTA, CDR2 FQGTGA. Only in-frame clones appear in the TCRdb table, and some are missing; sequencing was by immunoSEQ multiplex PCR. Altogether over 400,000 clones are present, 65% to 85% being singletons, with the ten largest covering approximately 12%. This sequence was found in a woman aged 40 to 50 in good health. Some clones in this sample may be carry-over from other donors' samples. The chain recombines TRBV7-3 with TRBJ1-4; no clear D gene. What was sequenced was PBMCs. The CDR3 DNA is TGTGCCAGCAGCTTAAATGGGCCGGGAGACAATGAAAAACTGTTTTTT. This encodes CASSLNGPGDNEKLFF. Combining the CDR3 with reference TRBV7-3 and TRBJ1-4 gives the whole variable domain GAGVSQTPSNKVTEKGKYVELRCDPISGHTALYWYRQSLGQGPEFLIYFQGTGAADDSGLPNDRFFAVRPEGSVSTLKIQRTERGDSAVYLCASSLNGPGDNEKLFFGSGTQLSVL.